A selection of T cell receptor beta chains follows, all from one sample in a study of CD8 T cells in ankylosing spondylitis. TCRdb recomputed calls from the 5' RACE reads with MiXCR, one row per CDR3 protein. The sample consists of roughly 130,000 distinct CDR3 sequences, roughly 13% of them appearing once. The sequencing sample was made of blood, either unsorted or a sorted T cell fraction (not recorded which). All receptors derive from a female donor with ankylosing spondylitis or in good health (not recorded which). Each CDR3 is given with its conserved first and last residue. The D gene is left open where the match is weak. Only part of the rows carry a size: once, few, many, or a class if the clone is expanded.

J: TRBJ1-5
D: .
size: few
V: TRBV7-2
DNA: TGTGCCAGCAGCACGGAGGCACAGGCCCAGCATTTT
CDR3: CASSTEAQAQHF

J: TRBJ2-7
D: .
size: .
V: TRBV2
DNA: TGTGCCAGCAGTGAACATCGAGCATACGAGCAGTACTTC
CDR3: CASSEHRAYEQYF

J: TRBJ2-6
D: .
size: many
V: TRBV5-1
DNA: TGCGCCACCAACTCGTGGGGGGCTGGGGCCAACGTCCTGACTTTC
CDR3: CATNSWGAGANVLTF

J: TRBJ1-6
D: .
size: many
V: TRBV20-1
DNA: TGCAGTGCCGGGTCAGGGGTTATTAATGCACCCCTCCACTTT
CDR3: CSAGSGVINAPLHF

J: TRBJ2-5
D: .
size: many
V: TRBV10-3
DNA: TGTGCCATCAGTTCCAGGGGAGAAGAGACCCAGTACTTC
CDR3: CAISSRGEETQYF

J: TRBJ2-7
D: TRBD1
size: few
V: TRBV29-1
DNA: TGCAGCGTCAGGACAGGGCACGAGCAGTACTTC
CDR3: CSVRTGHEQYF

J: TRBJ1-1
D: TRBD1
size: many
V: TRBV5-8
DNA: TGTGCCAGCAGGGCAAACAGGGGACGGAACACTGAAGCTTTCTTT
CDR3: CASRANRGRNTEAFF

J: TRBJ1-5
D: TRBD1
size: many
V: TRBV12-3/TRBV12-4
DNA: TGTGCCAGCAGTCTGGGGACAGGGTCGAGCAATCAGCCCCAGCATTTT
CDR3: CASSLGTGSSNQPQHF

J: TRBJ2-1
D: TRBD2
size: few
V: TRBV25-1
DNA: TGTGCCAGCAGTGCTGGACTAGCGGGAGACCTCTACAATGAGCAGTTCTTC
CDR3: CASSAGLAGDLYNEQFF

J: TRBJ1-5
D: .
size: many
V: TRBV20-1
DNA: TGCAGTGCTAGAGGCGGAGGGGTCAATCAGCCCCAGCATTTT
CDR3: CSARGGGVNQPQHF

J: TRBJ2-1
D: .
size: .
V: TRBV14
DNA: TGTGCCAGCAGCCGAGGTGGGTGGGACAATGAGCAGTTCTTC
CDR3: CASSRGGWDNEQFF

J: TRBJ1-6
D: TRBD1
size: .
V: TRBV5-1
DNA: TGCGCCAGCAGCTTACCACAGGGGGAAAATAATTCACCCCTCCACTTT
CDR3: CASSLPQGENNSPLHF

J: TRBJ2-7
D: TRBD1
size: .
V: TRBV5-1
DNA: TGCGCCAGCAGCTTGGTAGGGGACAGGGACTCCAAGTACTTC
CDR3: CASSLVGDRDSKYF

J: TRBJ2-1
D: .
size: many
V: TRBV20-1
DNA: TGCAGTGCTGAAGGTACCGGGACCTACAATGAGCAGTTCTTC
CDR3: CSAEGTGTYNEQFF

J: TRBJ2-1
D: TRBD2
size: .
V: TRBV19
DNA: TGTGCCAGTAGTCCCCGGATAGCGGGAGGGGATGAGCAGTTCTTC
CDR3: CASSPRIAGGDEQFF

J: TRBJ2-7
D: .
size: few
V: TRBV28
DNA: TGTGCCAGCAGCGGTAGCCGCGAGCAGTACTTC
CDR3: CASSGSREQYF

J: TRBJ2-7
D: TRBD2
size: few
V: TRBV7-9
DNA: TGTGCCAGCAGCTCAATGGGGGAGCGGGGCTCCTACGAGCAGTACTTC
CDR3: CASSSMGERGSYEQYF

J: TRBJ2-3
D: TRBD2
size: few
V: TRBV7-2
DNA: TGTGCCAGCAGCTTAACGGGACTACACACAGATACGCAGTATTTT
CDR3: CASSLTGLHTDTQYF

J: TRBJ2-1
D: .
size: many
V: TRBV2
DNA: TGTGCCAGCAGCGAACCGTTAAATGAGCAGTTCTTC
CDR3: CASSEPLNEQFF

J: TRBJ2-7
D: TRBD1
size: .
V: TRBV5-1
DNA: TGCGCCAGCAGCTTGGGGGACAGTTCCTACGAGCAGTACTTC
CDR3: CASSLGDSSYEQYF

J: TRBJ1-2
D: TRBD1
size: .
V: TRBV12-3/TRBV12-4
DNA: TGTGCCAGCAGTCCAGGACAGGGGCATGGCTACACCTTC
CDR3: CASSPGQGHGYTF

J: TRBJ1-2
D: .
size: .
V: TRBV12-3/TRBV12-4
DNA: TGTGCCAGCAGCCGAGAGGGACTGGGACACTATGGCTACACCTTC
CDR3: CASSREGLGHYGYTF

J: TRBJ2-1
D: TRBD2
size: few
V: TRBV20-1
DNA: TGCAGTGCTCCGGCTCGGGCGGGGGGTGACAATGAGCAGTTCTTC
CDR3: CSAPARAGGDNEQFF

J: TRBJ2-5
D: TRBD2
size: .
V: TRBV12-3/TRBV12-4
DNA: TGTGCCAGCAGTTCACCGGGACTAGCGGAAGAGACCCAGTACTTC
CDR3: CASSSPGLAEETQYF

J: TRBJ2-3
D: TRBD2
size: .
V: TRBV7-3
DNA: TGTGCCAGCAGCTTACTAGCGGGAGGGCCGGATACGCAGTATTTT
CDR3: CASSLLAGGPDTQYF

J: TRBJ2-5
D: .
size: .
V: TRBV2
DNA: TGTGCCAGCAGTGATTGGGACCGAGAGACCCAGTACTTC
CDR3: CASSDWDRETQYF

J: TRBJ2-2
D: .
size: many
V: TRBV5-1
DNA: TGCGCCAGCAGCTTGATCTCCGGGGAGCTGTTTTTT
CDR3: CASSLISGELFF

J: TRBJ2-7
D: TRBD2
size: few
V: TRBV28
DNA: TGTGCCAGCAGGACCGGGACTAGCGGCGCCTACGAGCAGTACTTC
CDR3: CASRTGTSGAYEQYF

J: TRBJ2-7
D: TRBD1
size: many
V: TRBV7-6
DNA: TGTGCCAGCAGTCATTCCGGACAGGCCTACGAGCAGTACTTC
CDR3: CASSHSGQAYEQYF